This T cell receptor (beta chain) was obtained from a study of blood T cell repertoires in COVID-19. Overall study: The United States, Italy and Spain provided the acute and convalescent COVID-19 samples. PBMCs, B-cell-depleted T cells, or T cells provided the cDNA or gDNA that made up the material.

V gave up 3 bases and J gave up 2 bases; unmatched junction bases: 3. CDR1 and CDR2 from the germline V gene are LNHNV and YYDKDF (reference sequence). CDR3 length: 15 residues. In the authors' methods: Cell counts per sample came from amplifying reference gene primers. TCRdb's copy holds only in-frame clones and misses some; the assay was immunoSEQ multiplex PCR. V, J and clone size were drawn from that table, and D and trimming were deduced from the DNA. The data hold some 250,000 clones, with around four fifths observed a single time. J is TRBJ2-3 and V is TRBV15, with TRBD2 identical over 9 bases. The receptor was derived from a man aged 35 to 55 with active or convalescent COVID-19. The sequencing sample was made of peripheral blood. The CDR3 DNA follows: TGTGCCACCAGCAGGACTAGCGGAATCACAGATACGCAGTATTTT. Translating gives CATSRTSGITDTQYF.